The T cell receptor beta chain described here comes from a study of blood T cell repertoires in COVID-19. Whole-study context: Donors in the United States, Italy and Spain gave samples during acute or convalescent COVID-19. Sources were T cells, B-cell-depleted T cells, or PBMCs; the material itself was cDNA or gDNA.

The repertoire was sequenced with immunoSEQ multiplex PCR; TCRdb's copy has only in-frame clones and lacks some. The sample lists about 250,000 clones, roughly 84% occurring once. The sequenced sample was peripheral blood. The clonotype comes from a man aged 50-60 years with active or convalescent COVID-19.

The DNA of the CDR3 is TGTGCCTGGAGTGTACGAAGGGGGGGGACCAATTCACCCCTCCACTTT. This encodes CAWSVRRGGTNSPLHF. This chain joins TRBV30 and TRBJ1-6; TRBD1 might be the D (6 bases). The CDR3 extends over 16 amino acids. With 0 bases removed from V and 7 bases from J, the gap between germline ends came to 16 bases. CDR1 GTSNPN and CDR2 SVGIG come from the germline V gene (reference sequence).